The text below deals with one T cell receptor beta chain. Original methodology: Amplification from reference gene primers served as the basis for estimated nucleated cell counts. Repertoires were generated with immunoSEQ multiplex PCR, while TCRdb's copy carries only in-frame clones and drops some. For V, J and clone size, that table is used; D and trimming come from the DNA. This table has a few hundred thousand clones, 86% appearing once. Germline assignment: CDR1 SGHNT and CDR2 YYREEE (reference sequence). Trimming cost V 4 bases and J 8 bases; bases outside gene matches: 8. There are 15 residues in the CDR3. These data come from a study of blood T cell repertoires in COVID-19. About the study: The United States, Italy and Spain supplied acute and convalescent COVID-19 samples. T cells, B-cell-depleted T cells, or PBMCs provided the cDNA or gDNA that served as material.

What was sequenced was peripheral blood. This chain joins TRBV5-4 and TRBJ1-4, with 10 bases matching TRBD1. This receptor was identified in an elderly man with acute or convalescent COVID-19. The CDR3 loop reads CASSLDRGQGEKLFF. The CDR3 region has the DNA TGTGCCAGCAGCCTCGACAGGGGACAGGGGGAAAAACTGTTTTTT.